This T cell receptor beta chain was identified in a study of blood T cell repertoires in COVID-19. Study summary: Spain, Italy and the United States supplied samples that represented acute and convalescent COVID-19.

Trimming stripped 0 bases from V and 3 bases from J, with 11 bases between. This CDR3 comprises 15 residues. CDR1 is LGHNA and CDR2 is YSLEER in the germline V gene. The data were produced by immunoSEQ multiplex PCR, yet TCRdb's version contains in-frame clones alone and is incomplete. Among 95,000 to 150,000 clones listed, 80% to 85% were seen once. Participants came from about two dozen US areas, aged roughly 18 to 89 years. Input material: PBMCs or T cells enriched from blood (not recorded which). This sequence was found in a woman in her thirties who had recovered from COVID-19. The chain links TRBV4-3 to TRBJ1-1; D unresolved. DNA of the CDR3: TGCGCCAGCAGCCAAGATCGGAGGAGGGACACTGAAGCTTTCTTT. This translates into CASSQDRRRDTEAFF.